A single sample gave rise to the 25 T cell receptor beta chains below, sequenced in a study of CD8+CD57+ T cells in acquired aplastic anemia. The template for TCR beta VDJ and CDR3 sequence profiling was genomic DNA. TCRdb processed the reads anew with MiXCR; each CDR3 protein has one entry. The sample has 150,000 to 200,000 distinct CDR3 sequences, about 50% seen once. By flow cytometry, patients selected for sequencing had shown an expansion of CD8+CD57+ cells. What was sequenced was sorted CD4+, CD8+, or CD8+CD57+ T cells (not recorded which) from PBMCs. These receptors were collected from a human donor with aplastic anemia.

This clonotype was recorded a few times. This sequence joins TRBV19 and TRBJ1-2; 7 nucleotides align to TRBD1. The CDR3 has 11 residues. Germline CDR1 is LNHDA and CDR2 is SQIVND (reference sequence). Losses at the gene ends were 10 bases for V and 8 bases for J; bases not matched to a gene: 7. The CDR3 DNA is TGTGCCACCCGAACAGGGGTCGGCTACACCTTC. It yields the protein CATRTGVGYTF.

The V call is TRBV2, the J call TRBJ1-1; D is undetermined. V was cut by 4 bases and J by 1 base, with 7 bases left in between. Germline V gene data show CDR1 as SNHLY and CDR2 as FYNNEI. The CDR3 covers 13 residues. The CDR3 bases are TGTGCCAGCAGTGTGATCAGGAACACTGAAGCTTTCTTT. This translates into CASSVIRNTEAFF.

For this clonotype: Possible read error: a much larger clone is one base away. The chain recombines TRBV5-1 with TRBJ2-7; D gene ambiguous. Per germline, CDR1 SGHRS and CDR2 YFSETQ. This CDR3 spans 15 amino acids. The V gene lost 0 bases and the J gene lost 0 bases, with 10 bases spanning the gap. CDR3 residues: CASSLAQVGSYEQYF. The CDR3, as DNA: TGCGCCAGCAGCTTGGCCCAGGTAGGCTCCTACGAGCAGTACTTC.

The table lists this clonotype with a few counts. The J gene is TRBJ2-3, the V gene TRBV20-1, with 9 bases lining up with TRBD2. Germline V gene lookup returns CDR1 DFQATT and CDR2 SNEGSKA (reference sequence). After removal of 3 bases from V and 7 bases from J, the junction contained 5 bases not matched to a gene. The CDR3 consists of 13 residues. The CDR3 region has the DNA TGCAGTGCTAGTGCGGGGGGGGCGTATACGCAGTATTTT. Protein product: CSASAGGAYTQYF.

V and J are TRBV19 and TRBJ2-1; 7 nucleotides line up with TRBD1. The trim removed 5 bases at V and 6 bases at J, leaving 4 bases unmatched. Germline V gene lookup returns CDR1 LNHDA and CDR2 SQIVND (reference sequence). This CDR3 region has 13 residues. The CDR3 spells CASSLDRINEQFF. Written as DNA, the CDR3 is TGTGCCAGTAGTCTGGACAGGATCAATGAGCAGTTCTTC.

This clonotype was seen at least ten times. The chain combines TRBV6-1 with TRBJ1-6, with D possibly TRBD1 on 6 matching bases. Germline assignment: CDR1 MNHNS and CDR2 SASEGT. Trimming cost V 6 bases and J 8 bases, with 20 bases left between them. This CDR3 is 16 amino acids long. The CDR3 loop reads CASRDMQGFLHSPLHF. The DNA for the CDR3 is TGTGCCAGCAGGGATATGCAGGGGTTCCTCCATTCACCCCTCCACTTT.

This clonotype was seen many times. The chain carries TRBV12-3 or TRBV12-4 and TRBJ2-3; 9 bases map to TRBD1. The CDR3 covers 14 residues. J lost 3 bases, V lost 10 bases, and 8 bases had no gene match. The CDR3 here is CATAGQGKTDTQYF. For the CDR3, the DNA is TGTGCCACCGCGGGACAGGGAAAGACAGATACGCAGTATTTT.

This sequence joins TRBV20-1 and TRBJ2-7; D gene uncertain. There are 14 residues in the CDR3. Germline values: CDR1 DFQATT, CDR2 SNEGSKA (reference sequence). Trimming took off 4 bases at V and 2 bases at J, with 15 bases between the two ends. The CDR3 nucleotides read TGCAGTGCTATCACTCGAGCAGGAACCTACGAGCAGTACTTC. Translation gives CSAITRAGTYEQYF.

This clonotype has at least ten counts. The J gene is TRBJ2-5, the V gene TRBV2, with unresolved D. The CDR3 runs 13 residues. Trimming took 2 bases from V and 3 from J, leaving 7 bases between them. The germline V gene has CDR1 SNHLY and CDR2 FYNNEI. This CDR3 is CASSETQEETQYF. Written as DNA, the CDR3 is TGTGCCAGCAGTGAAACGCAGGAAGAGACCCAGTACTTC.

Concerning this clonotype: The junction departs from the called germline gene at one end, perhaps through a read error. This chain connects TRBV7-2 to TRBJ2-3, with 8 bases that match TRBD2. The CDR3 length is 12 residues. Germline lookup yields CDR1 SGHTA and CDR2 FQGNSA. CDR3 nucleotide sequence: TGTGCCAGCGTCTTTAGCGGGGATACGCAGTTTTTT. This gives the protein CASVFSGDTQFF.

The V and J genes are TRBV27 and TRBJ1-5; D gene uncertain. Germline assignment: CDR1 MNHEY and CDR2 SMNVEV (reference sequence). V was clipped by 3 bases and J by 7 bases, with 13 bases between them. CDR3 length equals 14 residues. The DNA of the CDR3 is TGTGCCAGCAGTTTGGGGAGGGTAGGCCAGCCCCAGCATTTT. Amino acids: CASSLGRVGQPQHF.

The chain combines TRBV27 with TRBJ1-1, with D uncertain. This CDR3 is built from 16 residues. In germline, CDR1 is MNHEY, CDR2 SMNVEV (reference sequence). The CDR3 DNA sequence: TGTGTCGGCAGTTTATTGGCGGCCCCGAGGGACACTGAAGCTTTCTTT. Protein: CVGSLLAAPRDTEAFF.

This chain uses TRBV9 with TRBJ1-6, with TRBD1 as a possible D gene (5 bases). Germline V gene sequence: CDR1 SGDLS, CDR2 YYNGEE. The V end lost 0 bases, the J end lost 1 base, and 11 bases lay between the germline ends. This CDR3 is built from 17 residues. CDR3 in amino acids: CASSVAGVASYNSPLHF. CDR3 coding DNA: TGTGCCAGCAGCGTAGCGGGGGTTGCGTCCTATAATTCACCCCTCCACTTT.

The chain recombines TRBV7-3 with TRBJ2-2, with a possible D match to TRBD1 (6 bases). Trimming stripped 6 bases from V and 3 bases from J, with 11 bases between. CDR3 length: 14 residues. Per the germline V gene, CDR1 is SGHTA and CDR2 is FQGTGA. CDR3 DNA: TGTGCCAGCAGGGCGTACAGGGACACCGGGGAGCTGTTTTTT. It encodes CASRAYRDTGELFF. The full variable domain, with the rest looked up from reference TRBV7-3 and TRBJ2-2, is GAGVSQTPSNKVTEKGKYVELRCDPISGHTALYWYRQSLGQGPEFLIYFQGTGAADDSGLPNDRFFAVRPEGSVSTLKIQRTERGDSAVYLCASRAYRDTGELFFGEGSRLTVL.

This clonotype was observed many times. V and J are TRBV27 and TRBJ2-7; D is uncertain. The CDR3 runs 14 residues. Trimming took 0 bases from V and 2 from J, leaving 8 bases between them. Germline lookup yields CDR1 MNHEY and CDR2 SMNVEV (reference sequence). CDR3 sequence: CASSLSVRPYEQYF. The CDR3 DNA reads as TGTGCCAGCAGTTTATCAGTCCGTCCCTACGAGCAGTACTTC.

This clonotype was counted between two and nine times. The V gene is TRBV9, the J gene TRBJ1-4; 7 bases line up with TRBD1. After removal of 3 bases from V and 3 bases from J, the junction contained 8 bases not matched to a gene. The CDR3 is 16 residues long. The germline V gene encodes CDR1 SGDLS and CDR2 YYNGEE. The CDR3 sequence is CASSATGAPANEKLFF. The CDR3 DNA is TGTGCCAGCAGCGCCACAGGGGCGCCGGCTAATGAAAAACTGTTTTTT.

This clonotype has just a few counts. The V gene is TRBV15, the J gene TRBJ2-7, with TRBD1 as a possible D gene (5 bases). The CDR3 has 15 amino acids. Germline lookup yields CDR1 LNHNV and CDR2 YYDKDF (reference sequence). The V end was cut by 4 bases, the J end by 5 bases, with 18 bases between. The CDR3 bases are TGTGCCACCAGCACACCCCACAGGTCTTCTGACGAGCAGTACTTC. Translation gives CATSTPHRSSDEQYF.

The V call is TRBV11-2, the J call TRBJ2-3; 8 bases map to TRBD2. There are 17 residues in the CDR3. V trimming: 5 bases; J trimming: 9 bases; junction bases outside the gene matches: 19. Per germline, CDR1 SGHAT and CDR2 FQNNGV. The CDR3 protein is CASSRDGNIGAGDTQYF. CDR3 coding DNA: TGTGCCAGCAGCCGAGACGGAAATATCGGAGCGGGGGACACGCAGTATTTT. The entire variable domain, with the rest obtained from reference TRBV11-2 and TRBJ2-3, is as follows: EAGVAQSPRYKIIEKRQSVAFWCNPISGHATLYWYQQILGQGPKLLIQFQNNGVVDDSQLPKDRFSAERLKGVDSTLKIQPAKLEDSAVYLCASSRDGNIGAGDTQYFGPGTRLTVL.

This chain links TRBV9 with TRBJ2-7; either TRBD1 or TRBD2 may fit D (5 bases each). V lost 4 bases and J 5 bases, leaving 22 bases between the germline ends. The CDR3 has 16 residues. Germline CDR1 is SGDLS and CDR2 is YYNGEE. CDR3: CASSPGGLRGIHEQYF. CDR3 nucleotide sequence: TGTGCCAGCAGCCCAGGAGGACTTCGGGGCATCCACGAGCAGTACTTC. The whole variable domain, remainder taken from reference TRBV9 and TRBJ2-7, is DSGVTQTPKHLITATGQRVTLRCSPRSGDLSVYWYQQSLDQGLQFLIQYYNGEERAKGNILERFSAQQFPDLHSELNLSSLELGDSALYFCASSPGGLRGIHEQYFGPGTRLTVT.

This clonotype has a count of ten or more. The V gene is TRBV9, the J gene TRBJ1-5; no firm D call. CDR3 size: 17 residues. Trimming removed 4 bases at V and 5 bases at J, with 22 bases between. Germline lookup yields CDR1 SGDLS and CDR2 YYNGEE. The chain's CDR3 is CASSSLHYLGSHQPQHF. The DNA of the CDR3 is TGTGCCAGCAGCTCCCTACACTATTTGGGGTCCCATCAGCCCCAGCATTTT.

This sequence joins TRBV29-1 and TRBJ2-1; D gene ambiguous. This CDR3 has 12 amino acids. Trimming stripped 3 bases from V and 4 bases from J, with 7 bases between. Per germline, CDR1 SQVTM and CDR2 ANQGSEA. The CDR3 nucleotides are TGCAGCGTTGATAGGGAATACAATGAGCAGTTCTTC. It encodes CSVDREYNEQFF.

The V gene is TRBV19, the J gene TRBJ2-7; 9 bases match TRBD1. CDR3 length: 15 residues. J lost 3 bases, V lost 4 bases, and 7 bases had no gene match. Germline-derived CDR1 and CDR2 are LNHDA and SQIVND (reference sequence). The CDR3 nucleotides read TGTGCCAGTAGTACAGAAGGACAGGGGTTCTACGAGCAGTACTTC. Encoded protein: CASSTEGQGFYEQYF. Supplemented by reference TRBV19 and TRBJ2-7, the full variable domain reads DGGITQSPKYLFRKEGQNVTLSCEQNLNHDAMYWYRQDPGQGLRLIYYSQIVNDFQKGDIAEGYSVSREKKESFPLTVTSAQKNPTAFYLCASSTEGQGFYEQYFGPGTRLTVT.

The J gene is TRBJ2-7, the V gene TRBV10-1, with 12 bases fitting TRBD2. Germline V gene lookup returns CDR1 WNHNN and CDR2 SYGVQD (reference sequence). The CDR3 is 13 amino acids. The V segment lost 2 bases and the J segment 13 bases; nucleotides outside the gene matches: 6. For the CDR3, the DNA is TGCGCCAGCAGTGAGGGACTAGCGGGAACCACATACTTC. It is translated as CASSEGLAGTTYF.

This chain links TRBV20-1 with TRBJ1-1; 10 positions match TRBD1. This CDR3 has 15 amino acids. Germline V gives CDR1 DFQATT, CDR2 SNEGSKA (reference sequence). With 0 bases clipped from V and 4 bases from J, the junction kept 5 bases outside the gene matches. The CDR3 DNA reads TGCAGTGCTAGAGACCCGGGACAGGGGAGCACTGAAGCTTTCTTT. Translation gives CSARDPGQGSTEAFF.

The chain has TRBV5-4 and TRBJ2-5; 10 bases are a match to TRBD2. In germline, CDR1 is SGHNT, CDR2 YYREEE (reference sequence). Trimming at V came to 0 bases and at J to 7 bases, leaving 9 bases not matched to a gene. The CDR3 runs to 16 residues. The chain's CDR3 is CASSLGLAGASGTQYF. The CDR3 DNA reads as TGTGCCAGCAGCTTGGGGCTAGCGGGGGCCAGCGGGACCCAGTACTTC. The whole variable domain, remainder taken from reference TRBV5-4 and TRBJ2-5, is ETGVTQSPTHLIKTRGQQVTLRCSSQSGHNTVSWYQQALGQGPQFIFQYYREEENGRGNFPPRFSGLQFPNYSSELNVNALELDDSALYLCASSLGLAGASGTQYFGPGTRLLVL.